Below, one TCR beta chain is given with its context. The data were obtained in a study of blood T cell repertoires in COVID-19. Overall study: From the United States, Italy and Spain came samples of acute and convalescent COVID-19.

As originally analysed: Nucleated cell number was recorded as an estimate derived from reference gene primer amplification. Using immunoSEQ multiplex PCR, the repertoire was profiled, and TCRdb retains in-frame clones only, with some absent. V, J and clone size reflect that table, while D and trimming were determined from the DNA. The data contain about 82,000 clones, 85% of them seen just once; the ten biggest clones take up 15% to 20%. The sequenced material came from peripheral blood. The receptor's source is a man older than 75 with active or convalescent COVID-19.

The CDR3 reads CAWSVGGNSYNSPLHF. The CDR3 DNA follows: TGTGCCTGGAGTGTAGGGGGAAATTCCTATAATTCACCCCTCCACTTT. The chain carries TRBV30 and TRBJ1-6; D perhaps matches TRBD1 (6 bases). The germline gives CDR1 GTSNPN, CDR2 SVGIG (reference sequence). The CDR3 has 16 residues. Trimming took 0 bases from V and 1 from J, leaving 10 bases between them.